The entry that follows covers one T cell receptor beta chain sequence. CDR1 is KGHSH, CDR2 LQKENI, per germline. V was trimmed by 3 bases and J by 7 bases, leaving 16 bases between them. This CDR3 is built from 15 residues. The data were taken from a study of blood T cell repertoires in COVID-19. Clones were sequenced by immunoSEQ multiplex PCR, and TCRdb holds only the in-frame ones, with some missing. The sample consists of some 100,000 clones, about four fifths of them appearing once. The chain recombines TRBV18 with TRBJ2-1; D is perhaps TRBD1 (6 bases). Sequencing input: peripheral blood. The source of this sequence is a man aged 45 to 65 with active or convalescent COVID-19. CDR3 DNA: TGTGCCAGCTCACCCCAGGGGCCCCCCGGAAATGAGCAGTTCTTC. This encodes CASSPQGPPGNEQFF. The full variable domain, rest sourced from reference TRBV18 and TRBJ2-1, is NAGVMQNPRHLVRRRGQEARLRCSPMKGHSHVYWYRQLPEEGLKFMVYLQKENIIDESGMPKERFSAEFPKEGPSILRIQQVVRGDSAAYFCASSPQGPPGNEQFFGPGTRLTVL.